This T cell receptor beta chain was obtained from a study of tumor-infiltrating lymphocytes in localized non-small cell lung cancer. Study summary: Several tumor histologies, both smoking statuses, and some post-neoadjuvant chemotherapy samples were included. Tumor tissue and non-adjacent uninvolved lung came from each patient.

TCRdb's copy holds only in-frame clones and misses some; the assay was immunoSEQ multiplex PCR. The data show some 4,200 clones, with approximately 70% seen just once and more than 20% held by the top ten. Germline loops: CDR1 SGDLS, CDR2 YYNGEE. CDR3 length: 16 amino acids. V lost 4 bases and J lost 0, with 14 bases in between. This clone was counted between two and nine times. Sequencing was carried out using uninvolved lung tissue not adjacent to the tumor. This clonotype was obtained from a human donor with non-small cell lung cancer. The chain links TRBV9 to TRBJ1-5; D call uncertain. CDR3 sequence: CASSRTSDTSNQPQHF. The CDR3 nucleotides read TGTGCCAGCAGCCGGACCTCTGACACTAGCAATCAGCCCCAGCATTTT.